Sequencing of this TCR beta chain was carried out in a study of T cell repertoires in cytomegalovirus infection. Regarding the study as a whole: HLA-C-restricted CMV-specific TCR beta clonotypes were dominant in the ex vivo response.

TCRdb fed the reads into MiXCR, producing one record per CDR3 protein. Of approximately 500,000 distinct CDR3 sequences listed, 16% are singletons. CDR1 is LNHDA, CDR2 SQIVND, per germline (reference sequence). This CDR3 is 15 amino acids long. J lost 2 bases, V lost 5 bases, and 6 bases had no gene match. About this clonotype: The antigen remains undetermined.

This receptor was taken from a human donor in good health (CMV status not recorded). Some clones in this sample may be carry-over from other donors' samples. Sequencing input: CD8+ T cells from PBMCs. The chain has TRBV19 and TRBJ2-7; 10 bases line up with TRBD1. CDR3 coding DNA: TGTGCCAGTAGTGCGGGACAGGGGTACCCCTACGAGCAGTACTTC. It is translated as CASSAGQGYPYEQYF.